This passage covers 29 T cell receptor beta chains from one sample sequenced in a study of T cell responses to AZD1222 COVID-19 vaccine. Sequenced by immunoSEQ multiplex PCR; TCRdb stores in-frame clones only, minus some. The sample has around 80,000 clones, roughly 84% seen once; the top ten hold 11%. Material: peripheral blood, obtained on day 0 of AZD1222 vaccination. All receptors come from an adult in good health.

J is TRBJ1-3 and V is TRBV29-1, with TRBD1 identical over 9 bases. The trim removed 6 bases at V and 0 bases at J, leaving 6 bases unmatched. Germline values: CDR1 SQVTM, CDR2 ANQGSEA. The CDR3 length is 15 residues. DNA of the CDR3: TGCAGCGTGAAGGGGACAGGGACCTCTGGAAACACCATATATTTT. Protein product: CSVKGTGTSGNTIYF.

The chain employs TRBV28 and TRBJ1-5, with unresolved D. This CDR3 has 15 amino acids. CDR1 MDHEN and CDR2 SYDVKM come from the germline V gene. The V end lost 3 bases, the J end lost 0 bases, and 9 bases lay between the germline ends. CDR3 amino acids: CASSLLGHSNQPQHF. Written as DNA, the CDR3 is TGTGCCAGCAGTTTGTTGGGTCATAGCAATCAGCCCCAGCATTTT.

The rearrangement links TRBV5-3 to TRBJ1-6; 8 nucleotides agree with TRBD1. TRBV5-3 is reported as an ORF; its role is uncertain. The CDR3 has 20 amino acids. Unmatched junction bases numbered 18, after V lost 3 bases and J lost 4 bases. CDR3 residues: CARSSLDRGRVRVYNSPLHF. In DNA, the CDR3 is TGTGCCAGAAGCTCCCTAGACAGGGGCCGGGTGCGGGTGTATAATTCACCCCTCCACTTT.

The J gene is TRBJ2-1, the V gene TRBV6-4; TRBD2 matches at 9 bases. Germline V gives CDR1 MRHNA, CDR2 SNTAGT. Trimming at V came to 5 bases and at J to 0 bases, leaving 5 bases not matched to a gene. This CDR3 contains 16 residues. The CDR3 protein is CASSFSGSTSYNEQFF. The DNA for the CDR3 is TGTGCCAGCAGTTTTAGCGGGAGCACCTCCTACAATGAGCAGTTCTTC.

V usage is TRBV19 and J usage is TRBJ1-5; unclear D gene. Looked up from germline, CDR1 is LNHDA and CDR2 is SQIVND (reference sequence). V gave up 2 bases and J gave up 1 base, with 9 bases separating them. CDR3 length: 15 residues. Written as DNA, the CDR3 is TGTGCCAGTAGTATACTGGCGATGAGCAATCAGCCCCAGCATTTT. Encoded protein: CASSILAMSNQPQHF.

J is TRBJ2-5 and V is TRBV7-2, with D perhaps assigned TRBD1 or TRBD2 (5 bases each). This CDR3 is 15 amino acids long. V lost 1 base to trimming and J lost 5 bases, with 14 bases between them. CDR1 is SGHTA, CDR2 FQGNSA, per germline. CDR3 DNA: TGTGCCAGCAGCTTAGAGGGGACCGGCCATGAGACCCAGTACTTC. Residues: CASSLEGTGHETQYF. Looking up the rest from reference TRBV7-2 and TRBJ2-5 gives the full variable domain: GAGVSQSPSNKVTEKGKDVELRCDPISGHTALYWYRQSLGQGLEFLIYFQGNSAPDKSGLPSDRFSAERTGGSVSTLTIQRTQQEDSAVYLCASSLEGTGHETQYFGPGTRLLVL.

The chain uses TRBV7-6 and TRBJ2-3; maybe TRBD1 (6 bases). CDR1 is SGHVS, CDR2 FNYEAQ, per germline. V was clipped by 1 base and J by 11 bases, with 22 bases between them. The CDR3 runs to 16 residues. CDR3 sequence reads: CASSLVPDSQGWGQYF. CDR3 nucleotides: TGTGCCAGCAGCTTAGTTCCGGACAGCCAAGGCTGGGGGCAGTATTTT.

This chain uses TRBV18 with TRBJ2-7; 7 positions agree with TRBD1. The junction had 13 bases not matched to a gene; V was cut back by 1 base and J by 7 bases. The CDR3 runs to 16 residues. The germline gives CDR1 KGHSH, CDR2 LQKENI. DNA of the CDR3: TGTGCCAGCTCACCACGTGCCGGGACAGCGGCTAGGGAGCAGTACTTC. This gives the protein CASSPRAGTAAREQYF.

The rearrangement joins TRBV5-6 to TRBJ2-5; the match to TRBD1 covers 7 bases. The V and J ends lost 3 bases and 5 bases, in that order; junction bases with no gene match: 7. This CDR3 is 14 amino acids long. The germline CDR1 and CDR2 sequences are SGHDT and YYEEEE. CDR3 in DNA: TGTGCCAGCAGCTGGCTGACAGGGTCGGAGACCCAGTACTTC. Its translation: CASSWLTGSETQYF.

The chain recombines TRBV6-5 with TRBJ1-1; D is undetermined. The CDR3 runs 13 residues. CDR1 is MNHEY, CDR2 SVGAGI, per germline. Trimming pared 2 bases from V and 8 bases from J, leaving 12 bases between. The CDR3 bases are TGTGCCAGCAGTTACCAAGGACGCCCCGAAGCTTTCTTT. It codes for CASSYQGRPEAFF.

The rearrangement joins TRBV7-2 to TRBJ2-3; 7 nucleotides agree with TRBD2. This CDR3 is 16 amino acids long. Germline CDR1 is SGHTA and CDR2 is FQGNSA. Trimming removed 0 bases from V and 2 bases from J; junction bases left unmatched: 5. CDR3 protein: CASSLALADYTDTQYF. CDR3 nucleotide sequence: TGTGCCAGCAGCTTAGCCCTAGCGGACTACACAGATACGCAGTATTTT.

J is TRBJ1-1 and V is TRBV14; no definite D call. In germline, CDR1 is SGHDN, CDR2 FVKESK. V was trimmed by 1 base and J by 0 bases, leaving 3 bases between them. CDR3 length equals 13 residues. In DNA, the CDR3 is TGTGCCAGCAGCCAAGGGGTGAACACTGAAGCTTTCTTT. This codes for CASSQGVNTEAFF.

This clone was detected a few times. The chain couples TRBV5-1 to TRBJ1-6; TRBD1 aligns across 8 bases. The germline V gene encodes CDR1 SGHRS and CDR2 YFSETQ. The junction had 4 bases not matched to a gene; V was cut back by 4 bases and J by 7 bases. This CDR3 is built from 14 residues. The CDR3 here is CASSAGQANSPLHF. CDR3 nucleotide sequence: TGCGCCAGCAGCGCGGGACAGGCCAATTCACCCCTCCACTTT. The whole variable domain, remainder taken from reference TRBV5-1 and TRBJ1-6, is KAGVTQTPRYLIKTRGQQVTLSCSPISGHRSVSWYQQTPGQGLQFLFEYFSETQRNKGNFPGRFSGRQFSNSRSEMNVSTLELGDSALYLCASSAGQANSPLHFGNGTRLTVT.

The V call is TRBV23-1, the J call TRBJ2-2; 10 nucleotides match TRBD1. TRBV23-1 is classed as an ORF, of uncertain function. The V gene end was trimmed by 2 bases and the J gene end by 7 bases; junction bases not matched to a gene: 7. This CDR3 is built from 16 residues. The CDR3 DNA reads as TGCGCCAGCAGTCAACCTAGACAGGGGGCTGGCGGGGAGCTGTTTTTT. Its translation is CASSQPRQGAGGELFF.

This chain joins TRBV2 and TRBJ1-4; D remains ambiguous. CDR1 and CDR2 from the germline V gene are SNHLY and FYNNEI. V lost 5 bases and J 7 bases, leaving 8 bases between the germline ends. CDR3 length: 12 residues. CDR3 coding DNA: TGTGCCAGCAGTCGGCAGGCTGAAAAACTGTTTTTT. This encodes CASSRQAEKLFF.

This chain joins TRBV7-9 and TRBJ2-7; D perhaps matches TRBD2 (5 bases). The CDR3 loop spans 13 amino acids. Per the germline V gene, CDR1 is SEHNR and CDR2 is FQNEAQ (reference sequence). Trimming removed 4 bases at V and 0 bases at J, with 7 bases between. CDR3 bases: TGTGCCAGCAGCTACCGGGACTCCTACGAGCAGTACTTC. It yields the protein CASSYRDSYEQYF.

V is TRBV11-2 and J is TRBJ2-4, with 8 bases fitting TRBD1. Per the germline V gene, CDR1 is SGHAT and CDR2 is FQNNGV. CDR3 length: 13 residues. V dropped 5 bases and J dropped 8; count of bases not matched to a gene: 5. The CDR3 is CASSPGQGDIQYF. CDR3 bases: TGTGCCAGCAGCCCCGGACAGGGCGACATTCAGTACTTC.

The chain couples TRBV28 to TRBJ1-1, with D possibly TRBD1 on 6 matching bases. With 5 bases removed from V and 7 bases from J, the gap between germline ends came to 17 bases. The CDR3 extends over 14 amino acids. Germline V CDR1 and CDR2: MDHEN, SYDVKM. The CDR3 bases are TGTGCCAGCAGTCCCCCAAGACAGGCTAATGAAGCTTTCTTT. It encodes CASSPPRQANEAFF.

This chain links TRBV2 with TRBJ2-7; D ambiguous. Germline loops: CDR1 SNHLY, CDR2 FYNNEI. The CDR3 covers 13 residues. With 0 bases removed from V and 6 bases from J, the gap between germline ends came to 9 bases. CDR3 DNA sequence: TGTGCCAGCAGTGAAGCTGGCCAGTTCGAGCAGTACGTC. It codes for CASSEAGQFEQYV.

This rearrangement joins TRBV12-3 or TRBV12-4 to TRBJ1-1, with D unresolved. The CDR3 has 11 residues. V lost 5 bases to trimming and J lost 9 bases, with 10 bases between them. The chain's CDR3 is CASSGSPKAFF. DNA for the CDR3: TGTGCCAGCAGTGGGTCCCCGAAAGCTTTCTTT.

The gene calls are TRBV28 and TRBJ1-6; D uncertain. The CDR3 runs 16 residues. Germline V gives CDR1 MDHEN, CDR2 SYDVKM. Deletions cut 3 bases from V and 0 bases from J, with 9 bases between. In DNA, the CDR3 is TGTGCCAGCAGTTTTCGGTCAGGCTCCTATAATTCACCCCTCCACTTT. This translates into CASSFRSGSYNSPLHF.

The chain recombines TRBV5-1 with TRBJ2-6; D gene ambiguous. Germline V gene sequence: CDR1 SGHRS, CDR2 YFSETQ. CDR3 length equals 16 residues. V shed 0 bases and J shed 0 bases, with 7 bases lying between them. CDR3 sequence reads: CASSLGGSSGANVLTF. DNA for the CDR3: TGCGCCAGCAGCTTGGGCGGAAGCTCTGGGGCCAACGTCCTGACTTTC.

This rearrangement joins TRBV7-9 to TRBJ1-5; the D gene is possibly TRBD1 (5 bases). Trimming took off 4 bases at V and 3 bases at J, with 10 bases between the two ends. The germline CDR1 and CDR2 sequences are SEHNR and FQNEAQ (reference sequence). The CDR3 loop spans 14 amino acids. Here the CDR3 DNA reads TGTGCCAGCAGCTCGGGACTCAACAATCAGCCCCAGCATTTT. The encoded protein is CASSSGLNNQPQHF.

V usage is TRBV6-5 and J usage is TRBJ2-7, with 9 bases fitting TRBD1. The CDR3 extends over 14 amino acids. CDR1 MNHEY and CDR2 SVGAGI come from the germline V gene. V shed 4 bases and J 1 base; nucleotides not matched to a gene: 2. CDR3 region: CASSSGQGSYEQYF. For the CDR3, the DNA is TGTGCCAGCAGTTCCGGACAGGGGTCCTACGAGCAGTACTTC.

This chain links TRBV5-6 with TRBJ1-1; D is unclear. This CDR3 has 11 residues. The V end was cut by 0 bases, the J end by 5 bases, with 2 bases between. Germline CDR1 is SGHDT and CDR2 is YYEEEE. The CDR3 sequence: CASSLVTEAFF. The CDR3 DNA is TGTGCCAGCAGCTTGGTTACTGAAGCTTTCTTT.

This chain connects TRBV7-2 to TRBJ1-1; a weak D match, TRBD1 (6 bases). Germline CDR1 and CDR2: SGHTA and FQGNSA. V lost 4 bases and J lost 0, with 15 bases in between. There are 16 residues in the CDR3. The CDR3 DNA reads TGTGCCAGCAGCTCCGTCGGGACACGCCTGAACACTGAAGCTTTCTTT. Its protein product is CASSSVGTRLNTEAFF.

The chain combines TRBV6-5 with TRBJ1-2; D ambiguous. Trimming pared 5 bases from V and 6 bases from J, leaving 13 bases between. The CDR3 is made up of 13 amino acids. Germline lookup yields CDR1 MNHEY and CDR2 SVGAGI. The CDR3 is CASSLSPSDGYTF. The CDR3 DNA is TGTGCCAGCAGTCTAAGCCCTTCCGATGGCTACACCTTC.

The V gene is TRBV11-3, the J gene TRBJ2-3; 14 positions agree with TRBD2. CDR1 and CDR2 (germline): SGHNT, YENEEA. V shed 4 bases, J shed 3 bases, and the junction held 3 bases outside the gene matches. The CDR3 totals 16 residues. The chain's CDR3 is CASSSGTSGRTDTQYF. CDR3 sequence (DNA): TGTGCCAGCAGCTCGGGGACTAGCGGGAGAACAGATACGCAGTATTTT.

This clone came up a few times. This chain uses TRBV5-4 with TRBJ2-3, with a weak D call TRBD2 (7 bases). Between the trimmed V and J ends, which lost 4 bases and 1 base, there was a span of 22 bases. Germline CDR1 SGHNT, CDR2 YYREEE (reference sequence). This CDR3 is 18 amino acids long. The CDR3 DNA is TGTGCCAGCAGCCCACCCGGGGGGCCAGGAAAAGGCACAGATACGCAGTATTTT. As protein: CASSPPGGPGKGTDTQYF.